This T cell receptor beta chain was sequenced during a study of T cells expressing NK-cell markers. Study-wide findings and caveats: In roughly six donors, dominant CD3+CD56+NKG2C+ clonotypes ranked among the top 10 CD8+ clonotypes.

Reanalyzing the 5' RACE reads, TCRdb keeps one entry per CDR3 protein, without DNA. Its clone listing holds 550,000 to 600,000 distinct CDR3 sequences. The CDR3 extends over 15 amino acids. CDR1 is SGHKS, CDR2 YYEKEE, per germline (reference sequence). Concerning this clonotype itself: No antigen is known for it.

Sequenced material: blood T cells: a sorted CD56 or NKG2C T cell subset, CD4+ or CD8+ T cells, or bulk PBMC T cells (not recorded which). This receptor was taken from a man between 18 and 35 years old in good health. The chain carries TRBV5-5 and TRBJ1-5; the TCRdb D gene call, TRBD1, has no DNA to confirm it. The CDR3 sequence: CASSATGGGNQPQHF.